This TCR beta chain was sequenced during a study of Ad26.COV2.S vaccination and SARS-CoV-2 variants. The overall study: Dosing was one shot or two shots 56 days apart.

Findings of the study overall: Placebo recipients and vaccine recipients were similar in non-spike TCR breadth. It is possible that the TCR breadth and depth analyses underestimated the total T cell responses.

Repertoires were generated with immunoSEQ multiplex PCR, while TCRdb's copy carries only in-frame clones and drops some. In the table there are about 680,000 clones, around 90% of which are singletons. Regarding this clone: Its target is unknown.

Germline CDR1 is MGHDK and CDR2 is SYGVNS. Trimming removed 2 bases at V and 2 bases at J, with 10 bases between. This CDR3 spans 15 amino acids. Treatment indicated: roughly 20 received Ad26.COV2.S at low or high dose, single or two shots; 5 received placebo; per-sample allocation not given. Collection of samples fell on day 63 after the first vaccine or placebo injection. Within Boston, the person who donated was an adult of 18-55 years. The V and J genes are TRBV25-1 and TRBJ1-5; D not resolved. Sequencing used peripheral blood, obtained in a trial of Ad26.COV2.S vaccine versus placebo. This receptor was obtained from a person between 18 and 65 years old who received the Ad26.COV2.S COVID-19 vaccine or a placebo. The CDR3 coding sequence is TGTGCCAGCAGTGAAGGAGGGAGCGGCAATCAGCCCCAGCATTTT. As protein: CASSEGGSGNQPQHF.